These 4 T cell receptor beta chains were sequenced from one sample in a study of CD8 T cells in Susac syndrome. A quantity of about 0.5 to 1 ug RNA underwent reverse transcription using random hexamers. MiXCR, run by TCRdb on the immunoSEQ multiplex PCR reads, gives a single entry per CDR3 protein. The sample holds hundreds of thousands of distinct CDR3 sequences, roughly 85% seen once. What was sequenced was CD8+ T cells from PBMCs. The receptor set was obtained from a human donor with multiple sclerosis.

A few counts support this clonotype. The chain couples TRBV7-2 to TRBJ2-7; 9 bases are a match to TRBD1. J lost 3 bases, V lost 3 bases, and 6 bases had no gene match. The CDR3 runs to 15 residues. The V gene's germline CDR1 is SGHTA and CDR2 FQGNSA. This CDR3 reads CASSFPGTGLYEQYF. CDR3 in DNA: TGTGCCAGCAGCTTCCCCGGGACAGGGCTCTACGAGCAGTACTTC.

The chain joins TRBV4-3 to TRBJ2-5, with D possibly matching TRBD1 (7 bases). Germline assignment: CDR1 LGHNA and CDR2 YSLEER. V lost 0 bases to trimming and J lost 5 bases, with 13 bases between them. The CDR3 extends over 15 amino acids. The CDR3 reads CASSQEVTGRETQYF. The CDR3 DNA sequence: TGCGCCAGCAGCCAAGAGGTGACAGGGAGGGAGACCCAGTACTTC.

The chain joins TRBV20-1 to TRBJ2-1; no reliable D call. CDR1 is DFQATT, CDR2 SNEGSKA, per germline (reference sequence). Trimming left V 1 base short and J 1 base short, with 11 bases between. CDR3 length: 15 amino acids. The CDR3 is CSARALFGSYNEQFF. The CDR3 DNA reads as TGCAGTGCTAGAGCGCTCTTTGGTTCCTACAATGAGCAGTTCTTC.

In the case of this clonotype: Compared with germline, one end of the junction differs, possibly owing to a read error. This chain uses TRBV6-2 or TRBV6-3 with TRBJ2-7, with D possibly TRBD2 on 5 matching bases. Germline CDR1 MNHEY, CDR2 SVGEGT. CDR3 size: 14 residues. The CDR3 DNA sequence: TGTGCCAGCGGCCTGAACTACCCCGACTACGAGCTGTACTTC. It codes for CASGLNYPDYELYF.